This entry features one TCR beta chain sequence. Antigen specificity is unknown. This sample is part of a study of cytomegalovirus exposure and HLA in healthy donors. The V gene lost 3 bases and the J gene lost 3 bases, with 6 bases spanning the gap. Germline lookup yields CDR1 GTSNPN and CDR2 SVGIG (reference sequence). This CDR3 has 11 residues. Overall study results and limits: Most subjects had HLA-A and HLA-B alleles reportedly predicted accurately by TCR beta sequences. A later analysis showed that HLA-associated TCR beta chains had undergone more clonal expansion than equally common others.

The PCR made use of 60 Vbeta and 13 Jbeta primers. Generated by immunoSEQ multiplex PCR, the TCRdb table keeps only in-frame clones and is missing some. This table has 64,000 or so clones, approximately 67% appearing once. Among the donors, all were healthy bone marrow donors. The sequence came from a man aged 35 to 55 in good health and CMV-seropositive. Sequencing used PBMCs. The V call is TRBV30, the J call TRBJ2-7; possible D gene TRBD2, 5 bases. The CDR3 nucleotides read TGTGCCTGGAGAGCGGACTACGAGCAGTACTTC. Translated, it gives CAWRADYEQYF.